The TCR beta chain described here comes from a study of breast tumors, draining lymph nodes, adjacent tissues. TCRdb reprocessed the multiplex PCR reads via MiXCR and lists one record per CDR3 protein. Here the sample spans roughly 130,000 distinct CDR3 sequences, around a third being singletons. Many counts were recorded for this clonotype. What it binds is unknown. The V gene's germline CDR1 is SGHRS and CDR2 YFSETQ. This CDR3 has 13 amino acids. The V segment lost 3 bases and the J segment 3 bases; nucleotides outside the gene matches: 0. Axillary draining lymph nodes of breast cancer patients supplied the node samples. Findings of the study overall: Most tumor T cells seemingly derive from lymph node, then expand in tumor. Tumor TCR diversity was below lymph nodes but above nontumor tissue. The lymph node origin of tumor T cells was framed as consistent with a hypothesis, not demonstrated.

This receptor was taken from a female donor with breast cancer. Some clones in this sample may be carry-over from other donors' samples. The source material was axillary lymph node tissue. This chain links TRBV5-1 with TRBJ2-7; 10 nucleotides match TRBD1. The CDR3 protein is CASSWTGGYEQYV. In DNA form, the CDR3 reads TGCGCCAGCAGCTGGACAGGGGGCTACGAGCAGTACGTC.